This entry lists 5 T cell receptor beta chains sequenced from one sample in a study of cytomegalovirus exposure and HLA in healthy donors. The study ran its PCR with 60 Vbeta and 13 Jbeta primers. TCRdb's table, derived via immunoSEQ multiplex PCR, lists solely in-frame clones and lacks some. Among about 150,000 clones, around 73% were seen once, and the ten largest hold 1.6%. The specimen sequenced was PBMCs. The source of these receptors is a woman between 18 and 29 years old in good health and CMV-seronegative.

This sequence joins TRBV2 and TRBJ2-5, with 7 bases matching TRBD1. The CDR3 totals 17 residues. J gave up 4 bases and V 5 bases, and 16 bases lay outside the gene matches. From germline, CDR1 is SNHLY and CDR2 FYNNEI. The CDR3 region is CASSHHRGRQGTETQYF. The CDR3 DNA follows: TGTGCCAGCAGTCACCACAGGGGACGACAGGGTACAGAGACCCAGTACTTC. The full variable domain, its missing parts supplied by reference TRBV2 and TRBJ2-5, is EPEVTQTPSHQVTQMGQEVILRCVPISNHLYFYWYRQILGQKVEFLVSFYNNEISEKSEIFDDQFSVERPDGSNFTLKIRSTKLEDSAMYFCASSHHRGRQGTETQYFGPGTRLLVL.

This clone was seen a few times. The chain employs TRBV2 and TRBJ2-1; 11 positions agree with TRBD2. This CDR3 is built from 17 residues. Germline CDR1 SNHLY, CDR2 FYNNEI. Trimming took 8 bases from V and 1 from J; bases not matched to a gene: 10. The CDR3 is CASQGSSGGKSYNEQFF. The DNA for the CDR3 is TGTGCCAGCCAGGGTTCTAGCGGGGGGAAATCCTACAATGAGCAGTTCTTC.

This rearrangement joins TRBV5-8 to TRBJ2-2; TRBD1 matches at 12 bases. Trimming at V came to 10 bases and at J to 5 bases, leaving 9 bases not matched to a gene. CDR3 length: 15 amino acids. The germline gives CDR1 SGHTS, CDR2 YDEGEE. As DNA, the CDR3 is TGTGCCGGACAGGGACAGGGGGCGAGAACCGGGGAGCTGTTTTTT. Translation: CAGQGQGARTGELFF.

The table lists this clone with a count of one. The chain has TRBV6-5 and TRBJ1-5, with D possibly matching TRBD1 (5 bases). This CDR3 is 15 amino acids long. V was trimmed by 7 bases and J by 4 bases, leaving 17 bases between them. Germline CDR1 MNHEY, CDR2 SVGAGI. In DNA form, the CDR3 reads TGTGCCAGCATTCCCTCCAGACAGCCGAATCAGCCCCAGCATTTT. Translating it yields CASIPSRQPNQPQHF.

There are a few counts of this clone. The chain links TRBV2 to TRBJ2-1; 10 positions match TRBD2. CDR3 length: 19 residues. With V trimmed by 2 bases and J by 0 bases, 10 bases remained unmatched. The V gene's germline CDR1 is SNHLY and CDR2 FYNNEI. This CDR3 reads CASSEFGLAELSSYNEQFF. The CDR3 region has the DNA TGTGCCAGCAGTGAATTCGGACTAGCGGAACTCAGCTCCTACAATGAGCAGTTCTTC.